The 30 T cell receptor beta chains below come from one sample, sequenced in a study of blood T cell repertoires in COVID-19. Generated by immunoSEQ multiplex PCR, the TCRdb table keeps only in-frame clones and is missing some. This sample has 250,000 to 350,000 clones, with roughly 87% found just once. The sequencing input was peripheral blood. The receptor source for this set is a man in his late teens or twenties with active or convalescent COVID-19.

CDR3 region: CASSFGPGGNYGYTF. CDR3 nucleotide sequence: TGTGCCAGCAGTTTTGGACCGGGGGGTAACTATGGCTACACCTTC. The chain is built from TRBV5-5 and TRBJ1-2, with D possibly being TRBD1 (5 bases). This CDR3 is 15 amino acids long. The V end lost 5 bases, the J end lost 1 base, and 15 bases lay between the germline ends. Germline V CDR1 and CDR2: SGHKS, YYEKEE (reference sequence).

In this sample, this clone turned up once. The chain uses TRBV29-1 and TRBJ2-7; weak D call: TRBD1 (6 bases). CDR3 length equals 13 residues. Germline V gene data show CDR1 as SQVTM and CDR2 as ANQGSEA. V shed 2 bases and J shed 3 bases, with 11 bases lying between them. This chain's CDR3 is CSVEIATGYEQYF. The CDR3, as DNA: TGCAGCGTTGAAATCGCGACAGGCTACGAGCAGTACTTC.

This chain connects TRBV3-1 (or the pseudogene TRBV3-2) to TRBJ2-3, with D possibly matching TRBD1 (5 bases). Trimming left V 10 bases short and J 1 base short, with 21 bases between. CDR1 is LGHDT and CDR2 is YNNKEL in the germline V gene (reference sequence). The CDR3 has 16 amino acids. The CDR3 DNA sequence: TGTGCCACCTCTGGGTCGGACACCCTTCGCACAGATACGCAGTATTTT. Amino acid sequence: CATSGSDTLRTDTQYF.

The chain joins TRBV27 to TRBJ2-2, with TRBD2 as a possible D gene (7 bases). The germline V and J ends were trimmed by 4 bases and 6 bases, with 12 bases remaining between them. Germline assignment: CDR1 MNHEY and CDR2 SMNVEV (reference sequence). The CDR3 is 14 residues long. The CDR3 reads CASSWGEGAGELFF. DNA of the CDR3: TGTGCCAGCAGTTGGGGGGAGGGGGCCGGGGAGCTGTTTTTT.

The chain carries TRBV5-1 and TRBJ1-1; D call uncertain. Germline lookup yields CDR1 SGHRS and CDR2 YFSETQ. The CDR3 has 14 amino acids. Trimming pared 4 bases from V and 1 base from J, leaving 11 bases between. DNA of the CDR3: TGCGCCAGCAGCCCAGTCCCGGGGAACACTGAAGCTTTCTTT. This gives the protein CASSPVPGNTEAFF. The entire variable domain, with the rest obtained from reference TRBV5-1 and TRBJ1-1, is as follows: KAGVTQTPRYLIKTRGQQVTLSCSPISGHRSVSWYQQTPGQGLQFLFEYFSETQRNKGNFPGRFSGRQFSNSRSEMNVSTLELGDSALYLCASSPVPGNTEAFFGQGTRLTVV.

As for this clone: The sample has other DNA sequences that encode this CDR3 too. The CDR3 region has the DNA TGTGCCAGCAGCTTGGGACAGGGAATGAACACTGAAGCTTTCTTT. It is translated as CASSLGQGMNTEAFF. V is TRBV7-9 and J is TRBJ1-1; 9 bases agree with TRBD1. Germline loops: CDR1 SEHNR, CDR2 FQNEAQ (reference sequence). With 3 bases clipped from V and 0 bases from J, the junction kept 2 bases outside the gene matches. This CDR3 has 15 amino acids. The full variable domain, in which reference TRBV7-9 and TRBJ1-1 provide the parts outside the CDR3, is DTGVSQNPRHKITKRGQNVTFRCDPISEHNRLYWYRQTLGQGPEFLTYFQNEAQLEKSRLLSDRFSAERPKGSFSTLEIQRTEQGDSAMYLCASSLGQGMNTEAFFGQGTRLTVV.

The CDR3 sequence is CASSTRGQANTEAFF. CDR3 DNA sequence: TGTGCCAGCAGTACGAGGGGACAGGCGAACACTGAAGCTTTCTTT. V gene TRBV6-2 or TRBV6-3 combines with J gene TRBJ1-1, with 8 bases identical to TRBD1. The CDR3 length is 15 residues. CDR1 is MNHEY and CDR2 is SVGEGT in the germline V gene. Unmatched junction bases numbered 6, after V lost 5 bases and J lost 1 base.

The sample holds a few counts of this clone. This chain uses TRBV5-5 with TRBJ1-1; no reliable D call. V gave up 0 bases and J gave up 7 bases, with 7 bases separating them. From germline, CDR1 is SGHKS and CDR2 YYEKEE (reference sequence). This CDR3 comprises 12 residues. CDR3 bases: TGTGCCAGCAGCTTGGCGGAGGGTGAAGCTTTCTTT. This codes for CASSLAEGEAFF.

The chain joins TRBV28 to TRBJ2-1, with D maybe TRBD1 (8 bases). The CDR3 loop spans 17 amino acids. V was pared by 5 bases and J by 2 bases, with 19 bases between. Germline V gene sequence: CDR1 MDHEN, CDR2 SYDVKM. CDR3 amino acids: CASSTGGQGLTYNEQFF. In DNA form, the CDR3 reads TGTGCCAGCAGTACGGGAGGACAGGGTCTTACCTACAATGAGCAGTTCTTC.

The CDR3 protein is CASSMDRGPGELFF. CDR3 nucleotide sequence: TGTGCCAGTAGTATGGACAGAGGGCCCGGGGAGCTGTTTTTT. V gene TRBV19 combines with J gene TRBJ2-2; D may be TRBD1 (6 bases). The CDR3 consists of 14 residues. V gave up 3 bases and J gave up 6 bases, with 11 bases separating them. Germline CDR1 and CDR2: LNHDA and SQIVND (reference sequence).

The chain employs TRBV28 and TRBJ1-3; D might be TRBD1 (5 bases). The CDR3 has 16 residues. Germline V CDR1 and CDR2: MDHEN, SYDVKM. The ends were cut back, 6 bases at V and 3 bases at J, with 18 bases in the middle. CDR3 protein: CASRRIHQGFGNTIYF. The CDR3 nucleotides read TGTGCCAGCAGGAGAATCCACCAGGGCTTTGGAAACACCATATATTTT.

CDR3 DNA sequence: TGCAGCGCGACACTACAGGGGGCGAGCTCCGGGGAGCTGTTTTTT. It codes for CSATLQGASSGELFF. This sequence joins TRBV29-1 and TRBJ2-2; 9 nucleotides agree with TRBD1. Germline V gives CDR1 SQVTM, CDR2 ANQGSEA. The CDR3 is 15 residues long. V trimming: 7 bases; J trimming: 6 bases; junction bases outside the gene matches: 12.

The rearrangement joins TRBV6-5 to TRBJ2-1; tentatively, D is TRBD2 (5 bases). Trimming removed 7 bases from V and 6 bases from J, with 13 bases in between. Per the germline V gene, CDR1 is MNHEY and CDR2 is SVGAGI. The CDR3 covers 13 residues. CDR3 DNA: TGTGCCAGCATCCCAACGGGGAGCAATGAGCAGTTCTTC. Translated: CASIPTGSNEQFF.

CDR3 protein: CASSESLQGANQPQHF. The CDR3 DNA sequence: TGCGCCAGCAGTGAGTCTTTACAGGGAGCCAATCAGCCCCAGCATTTT. The chain is built from TRBV10-2 and TRBJ1-5; maybe TRBD1 (6 bases). Trimming removed 0 bases at V and 3 bases at J, with 12 bases between. Germline assignment: CDR1 WSHSY and CDR2 SAAADI. The CDR3 spans 16 residues.

This clone was recorded only once. The chain uses TRBV12-3 or TRBV12-4 and TRBJ1-2; the match to TRBD1 covers 12 bases. Trimming cost V 5 bases and J 7 bases; bases outside gene matches: 2. There are 13 residues in the CDR3. The CDR3: CASSRDRGLGYTF. In DNA, the CDR3 is TGTGCCAGCAGTAGGGACAGGGGGCTTGGCTACACCTTC.

This clone was detected only once. This chain joins TRBV5-4 and TRBJ2-1, with 10 positions matching TRBD2. J gave up 8 bases and V 3 bases, and 5 bases lay outside the gene matches. Germline lookup yields CDR1 SGHNT and CDR2 YYREEE (reference sequence). The CDR3 has 14 amino acids. The CDR3 region has the DNA TGTGCCAGCAGCTCTAGCGGGAGTGCCGATGAGCAGTTCTTC. This encodes CASSSSGSADEQFF.

The chain has TRBV19 and TRBJ2-5; D is ambiguous. This CDR3 is built from 12 residues. V dropped 1 base and J dropped 5 bases, with 5 bases sitting between them. The germline CDR1 and CDR2 sequences are LNHDA and SQIVND (reference sequence). For the CDR3, the DNA is TGTGCCAGTAGTATAGGTCAGGAGACCCAGTACTTC. Translation: CASSIGQETQYF.

The chain carries TRBV5-1 and TRBJ1-1; perhaps TRBD1 as D (5 bases). Per germline, CDR1 SGHRS and CDR2 YFSETQ. The CDR3 runs to 16 residues. The V gene lost 4 bases and the J gene lost 0 bases, with 16 bases spanning the gap. CDR3 sequence: CASSPTPQGMNTEAFF. The DNA of the CDR3 is TGCGCCAGCAGCCCCACCCCCCAGGGCATGAACACTGAAGCTTTCTTT. Together with reference TRBV5-1 and TRBJ1-1, the CDR3 gives the full variable domain: KAGVTQTPRYLIKTRGQQVTLSCSPISGHRSVSWYQQTPGQGLQFLFEYFSETQRNKGNFPGRFSGRQFSNSRSEMNVSTLELGDSALYLCASSPTPQGMNTEAFFGQGTRLTVV.

This chain connects TRBV27 to TRBJ1-5; possible D gene TRBD1, 6 bases. Per germline, CDR1 MNHEY and CDR2 SMNVEV (reference sequence). Trimming took off 3 bases at V and 10 bases at J, with 13 bases between the two ends. This CDR3 region has 13 residues. CDR3 nucleotides: TGTGCCAGCAGTTTTGGTACAGGGAAACCCCAGCATTTT. It yields the protein CASSFGTGKPQHF.

The chain joins TRBV3-1 (or the pseudogene TRBV3-2) to TRBJ1-3; D is possibly TRBD1 (5 bases). Germline CDR1 reads LGHDT; CDR2 reads YNNKEL (reference sequence). Trimming shortened V by 5 bases and J by 4 bases, and 18 bases separated the two germline ends. The CDR3 sequence is 16 residues long. The CDR3 is CASSLNPGIEGNTIYF. In DNA form, the CDR3 reads TGTGCCAGCAGCTTAAACCCAGGGATAGAAGGAAACACCATATATTTT.

The chain recombines TRBV9 with TRBJ2-1, with D possibly matching TRBD1 (6 bases). V shed 2 bases and J shed 15 bases, with 15 bases lying between them. This CDR3 spans 12 amino acids. Germline loops: CDR1 SGDLS, CDR2 YYNGEE. The CDR3 DNA reads as TGTGCCAGCAGCGTGGGGGCTGGGTTTCCGTTCTTC. Translating it yields CASSVGAGFPFF.

The chain joins TRBV19 to TRBJ2-5; the D gene is possibly TRBD2 (6 bases). From germline, CDR1 is LNHDA and CDR2 SQIVND (reference sequence). The length of the CDR3 is 13 residues. V lost 3 bases, J lost 5 bases, and 10 bases lay in between. The CDR3 loop reads CASSIAGYETQYF. CDR3 DNA: TGTGCCAGTAGTATTGCGGGGTACGAGACCCAGTACTTC. Full variable domain (rest looked up from reference TRBV19 and TRBJ2-5): DGGITQSPKYLFRKEGQNVTLSCEQNLNHDAMYWYRQDPGQGLRLIYYSQIVNDFQKGDIAEGYSVSREKKESFPLTVTSAQKNPTAFYLCASSIAGYETQYFGPGTRLLVL.

The J gene is TRBJ2-1, the V gene TRBV18; a weak D match, TRBD1 (6 bases). From germline, CDR1 is KGHSH and CDR2 LQKENI. Between the trimmed V and J ends, which lost 3 bases and 4 bases, there was a span of 13 bases. The CDR3 is 15 residues long. CDR3 sequence (DNA): TGTGCCAGCTCACCTGGGCAGGGGATTTACAATGAGCAGTTCTTC. Translation: CASSPGQGIYNEQFF.

The chain carries TRBV14 and TRBJ2-3, with 8 bases lining up with TRBD2. This CDR3 spans 12 amino acids. The V gene end was trimmed by 4 bases and the J gene end by 10 bases; junction bases not matched to a gene: 4. The germline V gene encodes CDR1 SGHDN and CDR2 FVKESK. CDR3: CASSPGLVAQYF. The DNA of the CDR3 is TGTGCCAGCAGCCCGGGACTAGTAGCGCAGTATTTT.

The chain has TRBV7-9 and TRBJ2-1; 8 positions match TRBD2. This CDR3 region has 14 residues. The germline CDR1 and CDR2 sequences are SEHNR and FQNEAQ (reference sequence). The trim removed 3 bases at V and 9 bases at J, leaving 7 bases unmatched. This chain's CDR3 is CASSLRGVRGEQFF. The CDR3 DNA follows: TGTGCCAGCAGCTTGCGGGGGGTTCGCGGTGAGCAGTTCTTC.

This chain joins TRBV19 and TRBJ1-3; weak D call: TRBD1 (5 bases). Trimming pared 3 bases from V and 0 bases from J, leaving 12 bases between. The CDR3 covers 16 residues. In germline, CDR1 is LNHDA, CDR2 SQIVND (reference sequence). The DNA for the CDR3 is TGTGCCAGTAGTATCGGAGGGACCCGCTCTGGAAACACCATATATTTT. It translates to CASSIGGTRSGNTIYF.

This clone appeared once. The chain links TRBV7-4 to TRBJ2-2; D is possibly TRBD2 (5 bases). V was shortened by 4 bases and J by 5 bases, with 26 bases between the two germline ends. This CDR3 has 19 amino acids. Germline V lookup: CDR1 SGHVT, CDR2 SQSDAQ. The CDR3, as DNA: TGTGCCAGCAGCTCACCAACTAGTTTACGCGCGAGTGGAACCGGGGAGCTGTTTTTT. Translation: CASSSPTSLRASGTGELFF. The variable domain in full, completed from reference TRBV7-4 and TRBJ2-2, reads GAGVSQSPRYKVAKRGRDVALRCDSISGHVTLYWYRQTLGQGSEVLTYSQSDAQRDKSGRPSGRFSAERPERSVSTLKIQRTEQGDSAVYLCASSSPTSLRASGTGELFFGEGSRLTVL.

The J gene is TRBJ2-3, the V gene TRBV13; unclear D gene. V lost 4 bases and J lost 2, with 10 bases in between. There are 14 residues in the CDR3. Germline values: CDR1 PRHDT, CDR2 FYEKMQ (reference sequence). CDR3 nucleotides: TGTGCCAGCAGCTCCCGCGGATCCACAGATACGCAGTATTTT. It specifies CASSSRGSTDTQYF.

The chain is built from TRBV6-1 and TRBJ2-7; 11 nucleotides line up with TRBD1. The ends lost 3 bases at V and 3 bases at J; junction bases unmatched: 4. The germline gives CDR1 MNHNS, CDR2 SASEGT. This CDR3 region has 15 residues. CDR3 region: CASSDRTGGYYEQYF. The CDR3 nucleotides read TGTGCCAGCAGTGATCGGACAGGGGGCTACTACGAGCAGTACTTC.

This chain uses TRBV29-1 with TRBJ1-6; 9 nucleotides line up with TRBD1. Unmatched junction bases numbered 2, after V lost 5 bases and J lost 6 bases. Germline CDR1 is SQVTM and CDR2 is ANQGSEA. The CDR3 has 13 amino acids. CDR3 sequence reads: CSVRDRVNSPLHF. DNA of the CDR3: TGCAGCGTTCGGGACAGGGTTAATTCACCCCTCCACTTT.